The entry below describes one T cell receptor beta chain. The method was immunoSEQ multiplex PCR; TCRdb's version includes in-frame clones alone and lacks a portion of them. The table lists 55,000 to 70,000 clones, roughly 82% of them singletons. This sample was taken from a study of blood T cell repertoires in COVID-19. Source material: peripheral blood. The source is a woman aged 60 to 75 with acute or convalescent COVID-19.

The CDR3 reads CASSLAGQGMNQPQHF. CDR3 DNA: TGTGCCAGCAGCTTAGCGGGTCAGGGGATGAATCAGCCCCAGCATTTT. The chain is built from TRBV7-9 and TRBJ1-5; D is possibly TRBD1 (6 bases). Trimming shortened V by 0 bases and J by 4 bases, and 13 bases separated the two germline ends. The CDR3 has 16 residues. Germline CDR1 and CDR2: SEHNR and FQNEAQ (reference sequence).